Reported below is one TCR beta chain. No antigen is known for it. The data belong to a study of molecular identifiers for immune sequencing clone quantification. Findings and limits, study-wide: Beyond 20 RNA copies, clones held over 98% of effector molecules, compared with under 1% in naive cells.

Generation of bulk TCR libraries relied on previously described methods and listed TCR primers. TCRdb passed the PCR reads through MiXCR, listing each CDR3 protein once. The sample has under 350,000 distinct CDR3 sequences; roughly a quarter are singletons. Sorting captured naive CD8 T cells as CD8+CD4-CCR7+CD45RA+. The source of this sequence is a human donor in good health. Some libraries in this study had Jurkat cell RNA spiked in. Sequencing was carried out using naive CD8+ T cells from blood, with Jurkat cell RNA spiked in. Subset meaning: FACS-sorted CD8+CD4-CCR7+CD45RA+ naive T cells.

In nucleotides, the CDR3 is TGTGCCAGCAGCCACGGACTCGGCCCCGACGAGCAGTACTTC. Translated: CASSHGLGPDEQYF. This chain links TRBV14 with TRBJ2-7, with D perhaps matching TRBD2 (5 bases). V lost 3 bases, J lost 5 bases, and 14 bases lay in between. CDR1 is SGHDN and CDR2 is FVKESK in the germline V gene. This CDR3 spans 14 amino acids.